The clone carrying this T cell receptor (beta chain) was counted once. Generated by immunoSEQ multiplex PCR, the TCRdb table keeps only in-frame clones and is missing some. The table shows about 220,000 clones, with around 84% occurring only once. The sample is drawn from a study of blood T cell repertoires in COVID-19. On the study more broadly: The origin of the acute and convalescent COVID-19 samples was the United States, Italy and Spain.

The ends lost 8 bases at V and 1 base at J; junction bases unmatched: 7. There are 17 residues in the CDR3. CDR1 and CDR2 from the germline V gene are KGHDR and SFDVKD. V gene TRBV24-1 combines with J gene TRBJ2-1, with 13 positions matching TRBD2. This sequence was found in a woman aged 40-49 years who had recovered from COVID-19. Sequencing used PBMCs or T cells enriched from blood (not recorded which). CDR3 in DNA: TGTGCCACCATGACTAGGGGACTAGCGGGATCCTACAATGAGCAGTTCTTC. It is translated as CATMTRGLAGSYNEQFF.